This entry is about one T cell receptor (beta chain). It has no known antigen specificity. There are no base qualities to consult, and no much larger clone falls within one base. Whole blood was collected in K2EDTA tubes by collaborating institutions according to the institutions' own protocols. For TCRbeta analysis, collaborator samples were shipped as frozen whole blood, as isolated PBMCs, or as DNA extracted from either sample type. These data come from a study of blood T cell repertoires in COVID-19 (dated by TCRdb to 2020 to 2022). Some background on the complete study: Samples covering the acute and convalescent phases of COVID-19 were provided by collaborators in the United States, Italy and Spain. The material from the prospective study consisted of cDNA or gDNA derived from T cells, B-cell-depleted T cells, or PBMCs. Subjects who had been exposed to COVID-19, were actively infected with it, or had recovered from it provided the deeply sampled blood TCRbeta repertoires that made up the dataset. The repertoires were released in a freely available public database intended as a resource for research on the immune response to SARS-CoV-2. The samples were drawn from the first 160 participants of the ongoing ImmuneRACE study and from 1,254 subjects provided by 6 global collaborators. The sample metadata nearly always contained a de-identified subject ID, COVID-19 status, age in years and sex. Where HLA class I and class II types were available, the types were taken from metadata supplied by the sample provider, not from assay-based typing.

Relative to germline, V is 7 bases shorter and J is 2 bases shorter, with 8 bases between their ends. CDR3 length: 11 amino acids, cysteine to phenylalanine. Of all the DNA, just the CDR3 is kept, 33 bases in frame from base 1. The germline V gene provides CDR1 SQVTM and CDR2 ANQGSEA. The immunoSEQ Assay, a bias-controlled multiplex PCR, was used to amplify TCRbeta CDR3 regions from genomic DNA. In the authors' own workflow: Within the assay, amplification of reference gene primers was used to estimate how many nucleated cells each sample contained. To quantify the absolute abundance of each unique TCRbeta CDR3 rearrangement, sequence reads were collapsed and filtered. For each sample, productive Simpson clonality was calculated as the square root of Simpson's diversity index over productive rearrangements. TCRdb re-hosts the immuneACCESS table, in-frame sequences only. Its copies lack some clones; in the studies checked, an unresolved V gene accounts for under half of them, and the cause for the rest is not known. D and trimming were read from the DNA, whereas the V and J calls and clone size are those reported in that table. Within this sample are roughly 200,000 clones, with roughly 90% of them counted one time only. The ten largest clones capture about 1.6% of the sample.

Summary of the overall study and its limitations: Clinical and demographic metadata were provided uncurated, with the amount varying by source and participant.

The sequence joins TRBV29-1 to TRBJ1-1; the D gene remains uncertain. Material: peripheral blood. The source is a man aged 18 to 30 with active or convalescent COVID-19. Read as DNA, the sequence is TGCAGCGCTCAACTTAACACTGAAGCTTTCTTT. It is translated as CSAQLNTEAFF.